The 18 T cell receptor beta chains given below trace back to one sample, sequenced in a study of T cells after yellow fever vaccination. TCRdb re-called the 5' RACE reads with MiXCR, one entry per CDR3 protein. The repertoire holds roughly 250,000 distinct CDR3 sequences, with over 10% as singletons. The sample consisted of CD4+ T cells sorted from PBMCs, taken 45 days after the yellow fever booster vaccination. All receptors derive from a young man who received the YFV17D yellow fever vaccine.

The chain joins TRBV20-1 to TRBJ1-2; maybe TRBD1 (6 bases). Germline lookup yields CDR1 DFQATT and CDR2 SNEGSKA (reference sequence). V was clipped by 0 bases and J by 7 bases, with 15 bases between them. The CDR3 has 14 residues. CDR3 protein: CSARDGGGRAGYTF. The CDR3 DNA reads as TGCAGTGCTAGAGATGGCGGGGGCAGGGCTGGCTACACCTTC.

This clonotype was counted only a few times. The genes are TRBV27 and TRBJ2-2; a weak D match, TRBD2 (5 bases). CDR3 length: 15 amino acids. V was cut by 2 bases and J by 4 bases, with 11 bases left in between. The germline V gene has CDR1 MNHEY and CDR2 SMNVEV (reference sequence). The CDR3 DNA reads as TGTGCCAGCAGTTTAATTCTAGCCGGCACCGGGGAGCTGTTTTTT. Protein: CASSLILAGTGELFF.

This chain connects TRBV20-1 to TRBJ1-1, with D perhaps matching TRBD1 (5 bases). V gave up 1 base and J gave up 0 bases, with 9 bases separating them. CDR1 DFQATT and CDR2 SNEGSKA come from the germline V gene (reference sequence). The CDR3 consists of 14 residues. The CDR3 here is CSARGQLMNTEAFF. CDR3 in DNA: TGCAGTGCTAGAGGACAGCTAATGAACACTGAAGCTTTCTTT.

This clonotype was counted only a few times. J is TRBJ2-1 and V is TRBV6-5; D tentatively fits TRBD1 or TRBD2 (5 bases each). This CDR3 has 16 amino acids. Trimming pared 8 bases from V and 13 bases from J, leaving 30 bases between. Germline loops: CDR1 MNHEY, CDR2 SVGAGI. CDR3 nucleotides: TGTGCCAGCTGGTTATCGGGGACCCAGAACTTGGGAATCCAGTTCTTC. It codes for CASWLSGTQNLGIQFF.

J is TRBJ1-2 and V is TRBV12-3 or TRBV12-4, with 8 bases that match TRBD1. The J segment lost 2 bases and the V segment lost 7 bases, leaving 6 bases of the junction unmatched. The length of the CDR3 is 14 residues. CDR3 loop: CASTSTGENYGYTF. CDR3 nucleotides: TGTGCCAGCACCTCGACAGGGGAAAACTATGGCTACACCTTC.

The chain recombines TRBV7-8 with TRBJ1-4, with a possible D match to TRBD1 (5 bases). CDR1 is SGHVS and CDR2 is FQNEAQ in the germline V gene. The V gene lost 4 bases and the J gene lost 3 bases, with 9 bases spanning the gap. The CDR3 is 14 residues long. CDR3: CASSSGGANEKLFF. The CDR3, as DNA: TGTGCCAGCAGCTCCGGGGGGGCTAATGAAAAACTGTTTTTT.

This chain joins TRBV5-1 and TRBJ1-1; D ambiguous. Germline CDR1 SGHRS, CDR2 YFSETQ. The V and J ends lost 1 base and 5 bases respectively, with 9 bases between them. The length of the CDR3 is 13 residues. The CDR3, as DNA: TGCGCCAGCAGCTTGATTGCTGGGACTGAAGCTTTCTTT. It is translated as CASSLIAGTEAFF.

This clonotype appeared a few times. This chain joins TRBV25-1 and TRBJ1-5, with no clear D. The CDR3 has 18 amino acids. CDR1 is MGHDK and CDR2 is SYGVNS in the germline V gene. Trimming shortened V by 1 base and J by 0 bases, and 16 bases separated the two germline ends. DNA of the CDR3: TGTGCCAGCAGTGAATGTCTTGTATCGGGGAATAGCAATCAGCCCCAGCATTTT. Its translation: CASSECLVSGNSNQPQHF.

Only a few counts were recorded for this clonotype. The chain joins TRBV5-1 to TRBJ2-5; 9 bases are shared with TRBD2. Germline CDR1 SGHRS, CDR2 YFSETQ. The CDR3 covers 15 residues. Losses at the gene ends were 7 bases for V and 5 bases for J; bases not matched to a gene: 12. The CDR3 sequence: CASCISGSFRETQYF. The CDR3 DNA sequence: TGCGCCAGCTGCATTAGCGGGAGTTTCCGGGAGACCCAGTACTTC.

A remark on this clonotype: This may arise from a read error, as a much more abundant clone is one base away. CDR3 protein: CASGLTGGADTQYF. The CDR3, as DNA: TGTGCCAGCGGATTGACAGGGGGAGCAGATACACAGTATTTT. The gene calls are TRBV6-2 or TRBV6-3 and TRBJ2-3, with 9 nucleotides matching TRBD1. This CDR3 comprises 14 residues. CDR1 is MNHEY and CDR2 is SVGEGT in the germline V gene.

This CDR3 is CSADGAGEGTDTQYF. CDR3 sequence (DNA): TGCAGCGCCGATGGGGCGGGAGAGGGCACAGATACGCAGTATTTT. The gene calls are TRBV29-1 and TRBJ2-3; 7 bases fit TRBD2. The V gene end was trimmed by 7 bases and the J gene end by 1 base; junction bases not matched to a gene: 11. The germline CDR1 and CDR2 sequences are SQVTM and ANQGSEA. The CDR3 extends over 15 amino acids.

This clonotype occurred many times. The chain carries TRBV5-1 and TRBJ2-1; weak D call: TRBD1 (6 bases). Germline CDR1 is SGHRS and CDR2 is YFSETQ. This CDR3 comprises 13 residues. The V end lost 4 bases, the J end lost 6 bases, and 11 bases lay between the germline ends. The CDR3 DNA follows: TGCGCCAGCAGCGTACAGGGTTTCAATGAGCAGTTCTTC. Translation: CASSVQGFNEQFF.

The rearrangement uses TRBV10-3 and TRBJ1-2; D is unclear. The germline CDR1 and CDR2 sequences are ENHRY and SYGVKD. The CDR3 has 14 amino acids. Trimming pared 8 bases from V and 0 bases from J, leaving 13 bases between. The CDR3 is CAISATEANYGYTF. The CDR3 DNA is TGTGCCATCTCCGCAACAGAGGCTAACTATGGCTACACCTTC.

The genes are TRBV6-2 or TRBV6-3 and TRBJ1-1, with TRBD1 as a possible D gene (5 bases). Deletions cut 8 bases from V and 7 bases from J, with 14 bases between. The CDR3 extends over 12 amino acids. Germline V lookup: CDR1 MNHEY, CDR2 SVGEGT. CDR3 sequence: CASARDGIEAFF. CDR3 sequence (DNA): TGTGCCAGCGCCCGGGACGGTATTGAAGCTTTCTTT.

This clonotype has a handful of counts. The chain recombines TRBV28 with TRBJ1-1; D is possibly TRBD1 (5 bases). Germline loops: CDR1 MDHEN, CDR2 SYDVKM. This CDR3 is 14 amino acids long. The V end lost 4 bases, the J end lost 6 bases, and 15 bases lay between the germline ends. CDR3: CASSSAGRRSEAFF. CDR3 DNA: TGTGCCAGCAGTTCCGCGGGACGGCGTTCTGAAGCTTTCTTT.

The CDR3: CARSTAGRGPCNEQFF. The CDR3 DNA is TGTGCCAGAAGCACCGCAGGTCGAGGGCCTTGCAATGAGCAGTTCTTC. The rearrangement joins TRBV5-3 to TRBJ2-1, with a tentative D call TRBD2 (5 bases). TRBV5-3 is an open reading frame, and its role is uncertain. V lost 4 bases, J lost 6 bases, and 20 bases lay in between. The CDR3 extends over 16 amino acids.

This clonotype was seen a few times. The genes are TRBV20-1 and TRBJ1-1; TRBD1 agrees at 7 bases. The trim removed 5 bases at V and 4 bases at J, leaving 10 bases unmatched. The CDR3 sequence is 14 residues long. Germline V gene lookup returns CDR1 DFQATT and CDR2 SNEGSKA (reference sequence). CDR3 residues: CSADHTGVGTEAFF. CDR3 bases: TGCAGTGCTGACCATACAGGGGTAGGCACTGAAGCTTTCTTT.

The chain has TRBV12-3 or TRBV12-4 and TRBJ2-1; 7 bases are a match to TRBD2. This CDR3 comprises 15 residues. The J segment lost 6 bases and the V segment lost 7 bases, leaving 12 bases of the junction unmatched. The CDR3 nucleotides read TGTGCCAGCATCCAGGGTGCGGGAGCGGTCAATGAGCAGTTCTTC. Translating gives CASIQGAGAVNEQFF.